A single sample is the source of the 28 T cell receptor beta chains below, sequenced in a study of cytomegalovirus exposure and HLA in healthy donors. The PCR contained 60 Vbeta and 13 Jbeta primers. Profiling relied on immunoSEQ multiplex PCR, and the TCRdb table lists in-frame clones only, not all of them. The sample spans roughly 40,000 clones; the ten largest clones claim approximately 1.4%. Sequencing was performed on PBMCs. Receptors originate from a man younger than 45 in good health and CMV-seronegative.

This chain links TRBV29-1 with TRBJ1-2; TRBD1 is a possible D gene (5 bases). The germline CDR1 and CDR2 sequences are SQVTM and ANQGSEA. V was pared by 4 bases and J by 3 bases, with 9 bases between. CDR3 length: 12 residues. In DNA form, the CDR3 reads TGCAGCGTTGTAGGGGTTGACTATGGCTACACCTTC. As protein: CSVVGVDYGYTF.

CDR3 loop: CASSPQEGSGRALFGYEQFF. The DNA for the CDR3 is TGCGCCAGCAGCCCCCAAGAGGGTAGCGGGAGGGCCCTATTTGGCTATGAGCAGTTCTTC. The V and J genes are TRBV4-1 and TRBJ2-1, with 11 bases fitting TRBD2. CDR1 MGHRA and CDR2 YSYEKL come from the germline V gene. J was trimmed by 8 bases and V by 4 bases; bases with no gene match: 22. This CDR3 is 20 amino acids long.

The CDR3 sequence: CASSSEEGYEQYF. CDR3 sequence (DNA): TGTGCCAGCAGCTCCGAGGAGGGATACGAGCAGTACTTC. The rearrangement joins TRBV7-2 to TRBJ2-7; D might be TRBD2 (6 bases). This CDR3 has 13 residues. The germline V and J ends were trimmed by 4 bases and 4 bases, with 11 bases remaining between them. Germline assignment: CDR1 SGHTA and CDR2 FQGNSA.

The chain couples TRBV30 to TRBJ1-2; D is possibly TRBD1 (6 bases). Trimming shortened V by 3 bases and J by 2 bases, and 7 bases separated the two germline ends. Looked up from germline, CDR1 is GTSNPN and CDR2 is SVGIG (reference sequence). CDR3 size: 12 residues. The CDR3 DNA is TGTGCCTGGAGAAGGGGGAACTATGGCTACACCTTC. Residues: CAWRRGNYGYTF. The full variable domain, its missing parts supplied by reference TRBV30 and TRBJ1-2, is SQTIHQWPATLVQPVGSPLSLECTVEGTSNPNLYWYRQAAGRGLQLLFYSVGIGQISSEVPQNLSASRPQDRQFILSSKKLLLSDSGFYLCAWRRGNYGYTFGSGTRLTVV.

This clone is deemed medium-sized by its frequency. This specimen includes other DNA sequences encoding the same CDR3. V usage is TRBV7-3 and J usage is TRBJ2-1; D is perhaps TRBD2 (6 bases). Germline CDR1 SGHTA, CDR2 FQGTGA. The germline V and J ends were trimmed by 2 bases and 9 bases, with 8 bases remaining between them. The CDR3 has 12 amino acids. This chain's CDR3 is CASSLVGGEQFF. The DNA of the CDR3 is TGTGCCAGCAGCTTAGTCGGGGGTGAGCAGTTCTTC.

The chain recombines TRBV19 with TRBJ2-3; 9 bases fit TRBD2. This CDR3 comprises 15 residues. Germline V gene lookup returns CDR1 LNHDA and CDR2 SQIVND (reference sequence). V lost 4 bases to trimming and J lost 5 bases; unmatched junction nucleotides: 7. The CDR3 protein is CASSRREGLGDTQYF. Here the CDR3 DNA reads TGTGCCAGTAGTAGGCGGGAGGGCCTTGGAGATACGCAGTATTTT.

This rearrangement joins TRBV2 to TRBJ1-2; 7 nucleotides agree with TRBD1. Trimming cost V 6 bases and J 3 bases; bases outside gene matches: 7. Germline loops: CDR1 SNHLY, CDR2 FYNNEI. This CDR3 has 14 amino acids. DNA for the CDR3: TGTGCCAGCAGGCCTACAGGGGTTGACTATGGCTACACCTTC. Translation: CASRPTGVDYGYTF. Variable domain in full (rest from reference TRBV2 and TRBJ1-2): EPEVTQTPSHQVTQMGQEVILRCVPISNHLYFYWYRQILGQKVEFLVSFYNNEISEKSEIFDDQFSVERPDGSNFTLKIRSTKLEDSAMYFCASRPTGVDYGYTFGSGTRLTVV.

The genes are TRBV29-1 and TRBJ2-1; D unresolved. Germline assignment: CDR1 SQVTM and CDR2 ANQGSEA. There are 12 residues in the CDR3. Trimming took off 5 bases at V and 9 bases at J, with 14 bases between the two ends. The DNA for the CDR3 is TGCAGCGTTCTTTCTCCCGGTGCTGAGCAGTTCTTC. Protein sequence: CSVLSPGAEQFF.

The CDR3 reads CASRSTPPLKETQYF. Here the CDR3 DNA reads TGTGCCAGCAGGTCGACACCACCTCTGAAGGAGACCCAGTACTTC. The rearrangement uses TRBV7-6 and TRBJ2-5; D is unresolved. This CDR3 is built from 15 residues. V lost 6 bases and J 5 bases, leaving 19 bases between the germline ends. Germline V CDR1 and CDR2: SGHVS, FNYEAQ.

The rearrangement joins TRBV30 to TRBJ2-7, with TRBD2 matching 11 bases. The CDR3 consists of 15 residues. The trim removed 3 bases at V and 5 bases at J, leaving 9 bases unmatched. Looked up from germline, CDR1 is GTSNPN and CDR2 is SVGIG (reference sequence). In DNA form, the CDR3 reads TGTGCCTGGAGCTCTCTAGCGGGAGGCAGCGACGAGCAGTACTTC. This encodes CAWSSLAGGSDEQYF.

The chain recombines TRBV5-1 with TRBJ1-3; 9 bases map to TRBD1. The CDR3 spans 16 residues. The germline V gene encodes CDR1 SGHRS and CDR2 YFSETQ. With V trimmed by 0 bases and J by 4 bases, 5 bases remained unmatched. The CDR3 here is CASSLAGTGYGNTIYF. The CDR3 DNA follows: TGCGCCAGCAGCTTGGCCGGGACAGGGTACGGAAACACCATATATTTT.

The gene calls are TRBV30 and TRBJ1-1; TRBD1 matches at 9 bases. V shed 7 bases, J shed 4 bases, and the junction held 13 bases outside the gene matches. Germline assignment: CDR1 GTSNPN and CDR2 SVGIG (reference sequence). The CDR3 has 15 amino acids. CDR3 sequence: CAFGQGRGLVTEAFF. The CDR3 bases are TGTGCCTTCGGACAGGGGAGAGGACTTGTCACTGAAGCTTTCTTT. The entire variable domain, with the rest obtained from reference TRBV30 and TRBJ1-1, is as follows: SQTIHQWPATLVQPVGSPLSLECTVEGTSNPNLYWYRQAAGRGLQLLFYSVGIGQISSEVPQNLSASRPQDRQFILSSKKLLLSDSGFYLCAFGQGRGLVTEAFFGQGTRLTVV.

J is TRBJ2-7 and V is TRBV7-2; a possible D gene is TRBD2 (5 bases). Per the germline V gene, CDR1 is SGHTA and CDR2 is FQGNSA. V was clipped by 5 bases and J by 5 bases, with 19 bases between them. The CDR3 has 15 residues. The CDR3 nucleotides read TGTGCCAGCAGCCCGGGATGGGGAATTCGGAACGAGCAGTACTTC. It specifies CASSPGWGIRNEQYF.

The V and J genes are TRBV5-1 and TRBJ2-2, with TRBD2 identical over 9 bases. This CDR3 has 17 amino acids. Germline V CDR1 and CDR2: SGHRS, YFSETQ. V shed 0 bases, J shed 6 bases, and the junction held 9 bases outside the gene matches. CDR3 sequence: CASSLGFSGRRSGELFF. The CDR3 DNA is TGCGCCAGCAGCTTGGGATTTAGCGGGAGACGCTCCGGGGAGCTGTTTTTT.

V is TRBV30 and J is TRBJ1-1, with D possibly being TRBD1 (5 bases). This CDR3 is 14 amino acids long. The germline V gene has CDR1 GTSNPN and CDR2 SVGIG (reference sequence). The V and J ends lost 2 bases and 5 bases respectively, with 15 bases between them. This chain's CDR3 is CAWSRVQGGTEAFF. Here the CDR3 DNA reads TGTGCCTGGAGTAGGGTGCAGGGAGGAACTGAAGCTTTCTTT.

This chain joins TRBV6-5 and TRBJ1-2; D is unresolved. The germline gives CDR1 MNHEY, CDR2 SVGAGI. The V and J ends lost 0 bases and 7 bases respectively, with 12 bases between them. The CDR3 runs to 14 residues. CDR3 residues: CASSYSEDPGGYTF. The CDR3, as DNA: TGTGCCAGCAGTTACTCCGAGGATCCGGGTGGCTACACCTTC.

This chain connects TRBV9 to TRBJ1-2, with 7 bases aligning to TRBD1. This CDR3 spans 12 amino acids. The germline CDR1 and CDR2 sequences are SGDLS and YYNGEE. V was clipped by 3 bases and J by 10 bases; unmatched bases: 6. CDR3 amino acids: CASSGDRVYYTF. The CDR3 DNA reads TGTGCCAGCAGCGGTGACAGGGTATACTACACCTTC.

The DNA of the CDR3 is TGTGCCAGCAGTTTAAGTGTGGGAGCGGCACTCAAGGCCTACGAGCAGTACTTC. This encodes CASSLSVGAALKAYEQYF. This sequence joins TRBV27 and TRBJ2-7; the D gene is possibly TRBD2 (5 bases). Germline CDR1 is MNHEY and CDR2 is SMNVEV (reference sequence). This CDR3 comprises 18 residues. V lost 2 bases and J 2 bases, leaving 22 bases between the germline ends.

The V and J genes are TRBV27 and TRBJ2-3, with D maybe TRBD2 (5 bases). Germline V CDR1 and CDR2: MNHEY, SMNVEV (reference sequence). V was shortened by 4 bases and J by 1 base, with 9 bases between the two germline ends. This CDR3 comprises 14 residues. CDR3 nucleotide sequence: TGTGCCAGCAGTTGGAAGGGAGGCACAGATACGCAGTATTTT. It specifies CASSWKGGTDTQYF.

This sequence joins TRBV18 and TRBJ2-1, with 7 bases that match TRBD1. CDR1 and CDR2 (germline): KGHSH, LQKENI. The CDR3 covers 14 residues. Trimming took 3 bases from V and 7 from J; bases not matched to a gene: 6. The DNA of the CDR3 is TGTGCCAGCTCACCCCGACAGGGTCTGAATGAGCAGTTCTTC. It codes for CASSPRQGLNEQFF.

The rearrangement joins TRBV2 to TRBJ1-6; no firm D call. CDR1 is SNHLY and CDR2 is FYNNEI in the germline V gene. V was clipped by 3 bases and J by 10 bases, with 13 bases between them. This CDR3 contains 14 residues. The CDR3 loop reads CASSEVVSVSPLHF. DNA for the CDR3: TGTGCCAGCAGTGAGGTGGTCAGCGTATCACCCCTCCACTTT.

The chain couples TRBV5-1 to TRBJ2-3; 9 bases fit TRBD2. Trimming took 4 bases from V and 3 from J; bases not matched to a gene: 9. This CDR3 has 16 amino acids. Germline CDR1 is SGHRS and CDR2 is YFSETQ. CDR3: CASSKGLAVETDTQYF. CDR3 DNA sequence: TGCGCCAGCAGCAAGGGACTAGCCGTAGAGACAGATACGCAGTATTTT.

The J gene is TRBJ1-2, the V gene TRBV18; D perhaps matches TRBD1 (6 bases). The V gene lost 7 bases and the J gene lost 3 bases, with 12 bases spanning the gap. The V gene's germline CDR1 is KGHSH and CDR2 LQKENI. The CDR3 totals 13 residues. CDR3 nucleotide sequence: TGTGCCAGCTTCGGACAGTTGGACTATGGCTACACCTTC. Protein: CASFGQLDYGYTF.

The chain links TRBV29-1 to TRBJ1-2; 9 nucleotides match TRBD1. Germline-derived CDR1 and CDR2 are SQVTM and ANQGSEA. The V and J ends lost 5 bases and 2 bases, in that order; junction bases with no gene match: 15. This CDR3 contains 17 residues. CDR3 coding DNA: TGCAGCGTTCTGGGCACAGGGGGCAAGATTATAAACTATGGCTACACCTTC. Translated: CSVLGTGGKIINYGYTF. The variable domain in full, completed from reference TRBV29-1 and TRBJ1-2, reads SAVISQKPSRDICQRGTSLTIQCQVDSQVTMMFWYRQQPGQSLTLIATANQGSEATYESGFVIDKFPISRPNLTFSTLTVSNMSPEDSSIYLCSVLGTGGKIINYGYTFGSGTRLTVV.

The chain recombines TRBV15 with TRBJ2-1; 9 bases line up with TRBD2. V trimming: 0 bases; J trimming: 7 bases; junction bases outside the gene matches: 13. Germline assignment: CDR1 LNHNV and CDR2 YYDKDF (reference sequence). This CDR3 region has 18 residues. CDR3 sequence (DNA): TGTGCCACCAGCAGAGATCCAAGTAGCGGGAGCACGGGGAATGAGCAGTTCTTC. The encoded protein is CATSRDPSSGSTGNEQFF.

This chain uses TRBV30 with TRBJ2-2; maybe TRBD2 (5 bases). CDR3 size: 12 residues. V shed 2 bases and J shed 8 bases, with 9 bases lying between them. Germline V gives CDR1 GTSNPN, CDR2 SVGIG (reference sequence). CDR3 nucleotide sequence: TGTGCCTGGAGTTTTGGGAGAGGGGAGCTGTTTTTT. This encodes CAWSFGRGELFF.

This chain links TRBV9 with TRBJ1-2; TRBD1 matches at 11 bases. Germline loops: CDR1 SGDLS, CDR2 YYNGEE. Trimming at V came to 0 bases and at J to 5 bases, leaving 6 bases not matched to a gene. The CDR3 consists of 16 residues. The CDR3 coding sequence is TGTGCCAGCAGCGTAGCGGACAGGGGGCTTCCTTATGGCTACACCTTC. This gives the protein CASSVADRGLPYGYTF.

The chain joins TRBV4-3 to TRBJ2-6, with unresolved D. V dropped 4 bases and J dropped 3 bases, with 4 bases sitting between them. The germline CDR1 and CDR2 sequences are LGHNA and YSLEER. The CDR3 loop spans 13 amino acids. The CDR3 loop is CASSPHGANVLTF. The CDR3 bases are TGCGCCAGCAGCCCCCATGGGGCCAACGTCCTGACTTTC.